These T cell receptor beta chains were read from a single sample in a study of cytomegalovirus exposure and HLA in healthy donors. Clones were read by immunoSEQ multiplex PCR, and TCRdb kept only the in-frame ones, dropping some. This table has 180,000 or so clones, 77% appearing once. Specimen: PBMCs. These receptors all come from a woman aged 60-75 years in good health and CMV-seropositive. The CDR3 runs from the conserved cysteine through the conserved F or W. Fields, in order: clone size, D gene, J gene, V gene, CDR3 protein, CDR3 DNA. The D gene is left open where the match is weak. Clone size is stated in some rows and not others, as once, few, many or a class when expanded.

clone_size: .; d_call: .; j_call: TRBJ2-5; v_call: TRBV7-2; cdr3_aa: CASSESGETQYF; cdr3_nt: TGTGCCAGCAGCGAAAGCGGGGAGACCCAGTACTTC
clone_size: .; d_call: TRBD1; j_call: TRBJ2-1; v_call: TRBV9; cdr3_aa: CASSVGGQGANYEQFF; cdr3_nt: TGTGCCAGCAGCGTAGGTGGGCAGGGGGCGAATTATGAGCAGTTCTTC
clone_size: .; d_call: .; j_call: TRBJ2-7; v_call: TRBV9; cdr3_aa: CASSVGGGVYEQYF; cdr3_nt: TGTGCCAGCAGCGTAGGAGGGGGTGTCTACGAGCAGTACTTC
clone_size: .; d_call: .; j_call: TRBJ2-1; v_call: TRBV5-1; cdr3_aa: CASSSTTSSYNEQFF; cdr3_nt: TGCGCCAGCAGCTCAACTACCTCCTCCTACAATGAGCAGTTCTTC
clone_size: .; d_call: TRBD2; j_call: TRBJ2-1; v_call: TRBV11-2; cdr3_aa: CASSLEGSSGDEQFF; cdr3_nt: TGTGCCAGCAGCTTAGAGGGCTCTAGCGGCGATGAGCAGTTCTTC
clone_size: .; d_call: .; j_call: TRBJ2-2; v_call: TRBV28; cdr3_aa: CASSLGGPVLGGELFF; cdr3_nt: TGTGCCAGCAGTTTGGGGGGGCCGGTTTTAGGCGGGGAGCTGTTTTTT
clone_size: .; d_call: TRBD2; j_call: TRBJ2-1; v_call: TRBV19; cdr3_aa: CASSIVGASGHNEQFF; cdr3_nt: TGTGCCAGTAGTATAGTAGGGGCTAGCGGACACAATGAGCAGTTCTTC
clone_size: .; d_call: TRBD1; j_call: TRBJ2-3; v_call: TRBV5-4; cdr3_aa: CASSLTRDRVTDTQYF; cdr3_nt: TGTGCCAGCAGCTTGACCCGGGACAGGGTTACAGATACGCAGTATTTT
clone_size: .; d_call: .; j_call: TRBJ2-7; v_call: TRBV7-8; cdr3_aa: CASSFSGSYEQYF; cdr3_nt: TGTGCCAGCAGCTTTTCGGGATCCTACGAGCAGTACTTC
clone_size: .; d_call: TRBD1; j_call: TRBJ1-1; v_call: TRBV28; cdr3_aa: CASSFPKDGLRQGSTEAFF; cdr3_nt: TGTGCCAGCAGTTTTCCGAAGGATGGGTTAAGACAGGGGAGCACTGAAGCTTTCTTT
clone_size: .; d_call: TRBD1; j_call: TRBJ2-7; v_call: TRBV18; cdr3_aa: CASSRPGQGVYEQYF; cdr3_nt: TGTGCCAGCTCACGACCGGGACAGGGGGTTTACGAGCAGTACTTC
clone_size: .; d_call: TRBD1; j_call: TRBJ1-3; v_call: TRBV5-1; cdr3_aa: CASSPGTGTGNTIYF; cdr3_nt: TGCGCCAGCAGCCCGGGGACAGGGACTGGAAACACCATATATTTT
clone_size: .; d_call: TRBD2; j_call: TRBJ2-5; v_call: TRBV6-5; cdr3_aa: CASSWLGGGSQETQYF; cdr3_nt: TGTGCCAGCAGTTGGCTGGGGGGGGGTTCCCAAGAGACCCAGTACTTC
clone_size: .; d_call: .; j_call: TRBJ2-5; v_call: TRBV6-1; cdr3_aa: CASSEYQETQYF; cdr3_nt: TGTGCCAGCAGTGAATATCAAGAGACCCAGTACTTC
clone_size: .; d_call: .; j_call: TRBJ2-7; v_call: TRBV30; cdr3_aa: CAWSPGLSYEQYF; cdr3_nt: TGTGCCTGGAGTCCGGGACTTTCCTACGAGCAGTACTTC
clone_size: .; d_call: .; j_call: TRBJ1-6; v_call: TRBV5-6; cdr3_aa: CASSSTHSSYNSPLHF; cdr3_nt: TGTGCCAGCAGCAGCACACACAGCTCCTATAATTCACCCCTCCACTTT
clone_size: .; d_call: .; j_call: TRBJ2-1; v_call: TRBV7-2; cdr3_aa: CASSFVRDNEQFF; cdr3_nt: TGTGCCAGCAGCTTCGTCAGGGACAATGAGCAGTTCTTC
clone_size: once; d_call: .; j_call: TRBJ2-7; v_call: TRBV5-8; cdr3_aa: CASSLTPSSYEQYF; cdr3_nt: TGTGCCAGCAGCTTGACACCCAGCTCCTACGAGCAGTACTTC
clone_size: .; d_call: .; j_call: TRBJ2-1; v_call: TRBV2; cdr3_aa: CASSMRQNNEQFF; cdr3_nt: TGTGCCAGCTCGATGAGACAAAACAATGAGCAGTTCTTC
clone_size: .; d_call: .; j_call: TRBJ2-6; v_call: TRBV5-1; cdr3_aa: CASSLQETSGANVLTF; cdr3_nt: TGCGCCAGCAGCTTACAGGAGACCTCTGGGGCCAACGTCCTGACTTTC
clone_size: once; d_call: TRBD2; j_call: TRBJ2-1; v_call: TRBV28; cdr3_aa: CASSFYPPLGTSGKPDSYNEQFF; cdr3_nt: TGTGCCAGCAGTTTTTACCCTCCGTTAGGGACTAGCGGGAAACCTGACTCCTACAATGAGCAGTTCTTC
clone_size: .; d_call: .; j_call: TRBJ2-1; v_call: TRBV19; cdr3_aa: CASSKGTRSEQFF; cdr3_nt: TGTGCCAGTAGTAAGGGGACTCGATCCGAGCAGTTCTTC
clone_size: .; d_call: .; j_call: TRBJ2-6; v_call: TRBV11-2; cdr3_aa: CASSLAQGNTGANVLTF; cdr3_nt: TGTGCCAGCAGCCTGGCCCAGGGAAATACTGGGGCCAACGTCCTGACTTTC
clone_size: once; d_call: .; j_call: TRBJ2-1; v_call: TRBV5-1; cdr3_aa: CASSLVGGYNEQFF; cdr3_nt: TGCGCCAGCAGCTTGGTCGGCGGCTACAATGAGCAGTTCTTC
clone_size: once; d_call: TRBD1; j_call: TRBJ1-1; v_call: TRBV29-1; cdr3_aa: CSVETGGEQTEAFF; cdr3_nt: TGCAGCGTTGAAACAGGGGGGGAACAGACTGAAGCTTTCTTT
clone_size: .; d_call: .; j_call: TRBJ1-2; v_call: TRBV10-3; cdr3_aa: CAISEGEGMGYTF; cdr3_nt: TGTGCCATCAGTGAAGGGGAAGGGATGGGCTACACCTTC
clone_size: .; d_call: .; j_call: TRBJ2-5; v_call: TRBV7-7; cdr3_aa: CASSFGGAQETQYF; cdr3_nt: TGTGCCAGCAGCTTCGGGGGAGCACAAGAGACCCAGTACTTC
clone_size: .; d_call: TRBD1; j_call: TRBJ1-6; v_call: TRBV7-3; cdr3_aa: CASRRGQNSPLHF; cdr3_nt: TGTGCCAGCAGAAGGGGGCAGAATTCACCCCTCCACTTT
clone_size: .; d_call: TRBD2; j_call: TRBJ2-3; v_call: TRBV9; cdr3_aa: CASSSREGGPGDTQYF; cdr3_nt: TGTGCCAGCAGCTCTCGAGAGGGAGGGCCAGGGGATACGCAGTATTTT
clone_size: .; d_call: .; j_call: TRBJ1-3; v_call: TRBV6-1; cdr3_aa: CASSELAGNTIYF; cdr3_nt: TGTGCCAGCAGTGAATTGGCAGGAAACACCATATATTTT
clone_size: once; d_call: .; j_call: TRBJ2-1; v_call: TRBV5-1; cdr3_aa: CASSLGPDTNEQFF; cdr3_nt: TGCGCCAGCAGCTTGGGGCCGGACACCAATGAGCAGTTCTTC
clone_size: .; d_call: TRBD1; j_call: TRBJ2-7; v_call: TRBV28; cdr3_aa: CASRRTGGDYEQYF; cdr3_nt: TGTGCCAGCAGGAGGACAGGGGGGGATTACGAGCAGTACTTC
clone_size: .; d_call: .; j_call: TRBJ1-2; v_call: TRBV7-9; cdr3_aa: CASSFSVNYGYTF; cdr3_nt: TGTGCCAGCAGCTTTTCAGTTAACTATGGCTACACCTTC
clone_size: .; d_call: .; j_call: TRBJ1-4; v_call: TRBV6-5; cdr3_aa: CASRGGEGWNEKLFF; cdr3_nt: TGTGCCAGCAGGGGGGGAGAGGGGTGGAATGAAAAACTGTTTTTT
clone_size: .; d_call: TRBD2; j_call: TRBJ2-1; v_call: TRBV4-1; cdr3_aa: CASSQSGRNEQIF; cdr3_nt: TGCGCCAGCAGCCAAAGCGGGAGGAATGAGCAGATCTTC
clone_size: few; d_call: .; j_call: TRBJ2-2; v_call: TRBV5-4; cdr3_aa: CASSSRDSWSGELFF; cdr3_nt: TGTGCCAGCAGCTCCCGGGACTCGTGGTCCGGGGAGCTGTTTTTT
clone_size: .; d_call: TRBD1; j_call: TRBJ2-7; v_call: TRBV27; cdr3_aa: CASSLSGRGTGFEQYF; cdr3_nt: TGTGCCAGCAGTTTATCGGGGAGGGGGACAGGGTTTGAGCAGTACTTC
clone_size: .; d_call: TRBD1; j_call: TRBJ2-2; v_call: TRBV7-2; cdr3_aa: CASSSQGAGTGELFF; cdr3_nt: TGTGCCAGCAGCTCACAGGGGGCGGGCACCGGGGAGCTGTTTTTT
clone_size: .; d_call: .; j_call: TRBJ2-1; v_call: TRBV5-1; cdr3_aa: CASSFLKRTINNEQFF; cdr3_nt: TGCGCCAGCAGCTTTCTAAAGCGGACTATTAACAATGAGCAGTTCTTC
clone_size: .; d_call: .; j_call: TRBJ1-6; v_call: TRBV7-2; cdr3_aa: CASSRVVFNSPLHF; cdr3_nt: TGTGCCAGCAGCCGGGTTGTCTTTAATTCACCCCTCCACTTT
clone_size: .; d_call: .; j_call: TRBJ1-6; v_call: TRBV29-1; cdr3_aa: CSVSEGGNSPLHF; cdr3_nt: TGCAGCGTTTCCGAGGGAGGTAATTCACCCCTCCACTTT
clone_size: once; d_call: TRBD1; j_call: TRBJ1-3; v_call: TRBV10-1; cdr3_aa: CASSEPGQGGPGNTIYF; cdr3_nt: TGCGCCAGCAGTGAGCCGGGACAGGGAGGCCCTGGAAACACCATATATTTT
clone_size: .; d_call: .; j_call: TRBJ1-3; v_call: TRBV6-5; cdr3_aa: CASSYDRGNGNTIYF; cdr3_nt: TGTGCCAGCAGTTACGATCGGGGGAACGGAAACACCATATATTTT
clone_size: .; d_call: .; j_call: TRBJ1-1; v_call: TRBV6-6; cdr3_aa: CASRYANRTPLSQAFF; cdr3_nt: TGTGCCAGCAGATACGCAAATCGGACACCACTTTCACAAGCTTTCTTT
clone_size: .; d_call: TRBD1; j_call: TRBJ2-5; v_call: TRBV10-3; cdr3_aa: CAISGTGVETQYF; cdr3_nt: TGTGCCATCAGCGGAACAGGGGTCGAGACCCAGTACTTC
clone_size: .; d_call: .; j_call: TRBJ2-7; v_call: TRBV21-1; cdr3_aa: CASSLTLIRDGRLAGGYEQYF; cdr3_nt: TGTGCCAGCAGCCTAACTCTCATCCGGGACGGAAGACTAGCGGGAGGCTACGAGCAGTACTTC
clone_size: once; d_call: TRBD2; j_call: TRBJ2-3; v_call: TRBV7-9; cdr3_aa: CASSPGGDTQYF; cdr3_nt: TGTGCCAGCAGCCCGGGAGGGGATACGCAGTATTTT
clone_size: few; d_call: TRBD1; j_call: TRBJ2-5; v_call: TRBV6-1; cdr3_aa: CASRTGGETQYF; cdr3_nt: TGTGCCAGCAGGACAGGGGGGGAGACCCAGTACTTC
clone_size: .; d_call: .; j_call: TRBJ2-3; v_call: TRBV19; cdr3_aa: CASSLDPPRADTQYF; cdr3_nt: TGTGCCAGTAGTCTTGACCCCCCCCGGGCAGATACGCAGTATTTT
clone_size: .; d_call: .; j_call: TRBJ2-3; v_call: TRBV29-1; cdr3_aa: CSVDSTDTQYF; cdr3_nt: TGCAGCGTTGACTCCACAGATACGCAGTATTTT
clone_size: .; d_call: .; j_call: TRBJ1-2; v_call: TRBV5-1; cdr3_aa: CASSLEEVNYGYTF; cdr3_nt: TGCGCCAGCAGCTTGGAGGAGGTCAACTATGGCTACACCTTC
clone_size: .; d_call: TRBD1; j_call: TRBJ2-7; v_call: TRBV4-1; cdr3_aa: CASSPRDRDYEQYF; cdr3_nt: TGCGCCAGCAGCCCTCGGGACAGAGACTACGAGCAGTACTTC
clone_size: .; d_call: TRBD1; j_call: TRBJ1-6; v_call: TRBV7-7; cdr3_aa: CASSQDRVSPLHF; cdr3_nt: TGTGCCAGCAGCCAGGACAGGGTCTCACCCCTCCACTTT
clone_size: .; d_call: .; j_call: TRBJ2-5; v_call: TRBV7-6; cdr3_aa: CASSLLSWETQYF; cdr3_nt: TGTGCCAGCAGCCTACTTTCGTGGGAGACCCAGTACTTC
clone_size: .; d_call: TRBD1; j_call: TRBJ2-3; v_call: TRBV15; cdr3_aa: CATGDRLTDTQYF; cdr3_nt: TGTGCCACAGGGGACAGGCTCACAGATACGCAGTATTTT
clone_size: .; d_call: .; j_call: TRBJ1-1; v_call: TRBV9; cdr3_aa: CASSGGGLMNTEAFF; cdr3_nt: TGTGCCAGCAGCGGGGGGGGGCTCATGAACACTGAAGCTTTCTTT
clone_size: .; d_call: .; j_call: TRBJ1-5; v_call: TRBV18; cdr3_aa: CASSPLQGVDQPQHF; cdr3_nt: TGTGCCAGCTCACCACTACAGGGTGTTGATCAGCCCCAGCATTTT
clone_size: .; d_call: .; j_call: TRBJ1-4; v_call: TRBV4-1; cdr3_aa: CASSQEGSNEKLFF; cdr3_nt: TGCGCCAGCAGCCAAGAGGGCAGTAATGAAAAACTGTTTTTT
clone_size: few; d_call: .; j_call: TRBJ2-4; v_call: TRBV23-1; cdr3_aa: CASPVSSAKNIQYF; cdr3_nt: TGCGCCAGCCCAGTGTCCAGTGCCAAAAACATTCAGTACTTC
clone_size: .; d_call: .; j_call: TRBJ2-3; v_call: TRBV30; cdr3_aa: CARGTSADTQYF; cdr3_nt: TGTGCCCGTGGGACATCGGCAGATACGCAGTATTTT